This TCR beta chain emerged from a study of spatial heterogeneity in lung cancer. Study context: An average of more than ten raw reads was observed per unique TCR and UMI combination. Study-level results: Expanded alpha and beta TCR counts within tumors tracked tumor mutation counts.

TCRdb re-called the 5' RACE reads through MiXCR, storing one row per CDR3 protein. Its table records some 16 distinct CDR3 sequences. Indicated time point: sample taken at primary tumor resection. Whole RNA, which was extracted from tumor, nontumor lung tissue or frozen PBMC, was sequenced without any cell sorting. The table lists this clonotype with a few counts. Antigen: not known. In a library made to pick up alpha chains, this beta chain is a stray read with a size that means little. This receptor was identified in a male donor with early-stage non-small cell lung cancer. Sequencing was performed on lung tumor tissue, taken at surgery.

This CDR3 is CASSYVLAGGRETQYF. The CDR3 coding sequence is TGTGCCAGCAGTTACGTTCTAGCGGGGGGACGAGAGACCCAGTACTTC. The chain joins TRBV6-6 to TRBJ2-5; TRBD2 agrees at 11 bases. The CDR3 runs to 16 residues. V lost 2 bases and J lost 4; bases outside the gene matches: 6. The germline V gene has CDR1 MNHNY and CDR2 SVGAGI (reference sequence).